This entry features one T cell receptor beta chain sequence. Method: immunoSEQ multiplex PCR; TCRdb's copy keeps in-frame clones and lacks some. The sample has 60,000 to 85,000 clones, roughly 95% seen once; the top ten hold 4.5%. This sample was taken from a study of cytomegalovirus exposure and HLA in healthy donors. CDR1 is LGHNA and CDR2 is YNFKEQ in the germline V gene. This CDR3 contains 17 residues. The ends lost 2 bases at V and 6 bases at J; junction bases unmatched: 11. The rearrangement joins TRBV4-2 to TRBJ2-2, with 8 bases lining up with TRBD2. The receptor was isolated from a woman in her late teens or twenties in good health and CMV-seropositive. The sequenced sample consisted of PBMCs. CDR3 in amino acids: CASSQFQREKGPGELFF. CDR3 nucleotides: TGTGCCAGCAGCCAATTTCAGCGGGAGAAGGGGCCCGGGGAGCTGTTTTTT.